This T cell receptor (beta chain) is from a study of blood T cell repertoires in COVID-19. Study context: Samples came from the United States, Italy and Spain, spanning acute and convalescent COVID-19.

J lost 4 bases, V lost 2 bases, and 10 bases had no gene match. The germline V gene has CDR1 GTSNPN and CDR2 SVGIG (reference sequence). The CDR3 consists of 16 residues. Original processing methods: For nucleated cells, counts were estimated from reference gene primer amplification. Data came from immunoSEQ multiplex PCR; TCRdb stores just in-frame clones and leaves some out. V, J and clone size were drawn from that table, and D and trimming were deduced from the DNA. The sample includes a few hundred thousand clones, approximately 90% of them seen just once. During active infection, Seattle patients enrolled and were then monitored through disease.

The sequence came from a woman aged 45-65 years with COVID-19, enrolled during active disease. The V gene is TRBV30, the J gene TRBJ1-1; 10 bases match TRBD1. Sequenced: peripheral blood. The CDR3 loop reads CAWSPGGDRGFTEAFF. The CDR3 DNA reads TGTGCCTGGAGTCCCGGCGGGGACAGGGGATTCACTGAAGCTTTCTTT.